Sequencing of this TCR beta chain was carried out in a study of T cell repertoires in cytomegalovirus infection. Whole-study context: Shared public TCR beta signatures pointed to both CMV infection and a matching HLA type.

The CDR3 sequence is 13 residues long. The germline V gene encodes CDR1 SGHVS and CDR2 FQNEAQ. The germline V and J ends were trimmed by 3 bases and 0 bases, with 3 bases remaining between them. This clonotype appeared many times. As yet, its antigen is unknown. TCRdb independently ran MiXCR on the reads; one entry per CDR3 protein. The profile shows around 130,000 distinct CDR3 sequences, around 25% of them singletons. The J gene is TRBJ1-5, the V gene TRBV7-8; D is uncertain. This receptor was taken from a human donor in good health (CMV status not recorded). Some clones in this sample may be carry-over from other donors' samples. Sequenced: PBMCs, sequenced either directly or after in vitro stimulation (not recorded which). The CDR3 DNA reads as TGTGCCAGCAGCTTTGATAGCAATCAGCCCCAGCATTTT. Amino acid sequence: CASSFDSNQPQHF.